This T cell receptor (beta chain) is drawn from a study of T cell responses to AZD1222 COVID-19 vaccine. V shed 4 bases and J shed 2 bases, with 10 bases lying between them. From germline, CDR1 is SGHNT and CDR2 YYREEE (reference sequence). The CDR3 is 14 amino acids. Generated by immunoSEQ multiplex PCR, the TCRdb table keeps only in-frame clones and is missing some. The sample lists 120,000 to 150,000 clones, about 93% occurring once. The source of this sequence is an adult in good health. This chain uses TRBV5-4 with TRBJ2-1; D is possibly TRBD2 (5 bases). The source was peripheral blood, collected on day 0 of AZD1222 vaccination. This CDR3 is CASSPEGPYNEQFF. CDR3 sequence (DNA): TGTGCCAGCAGCCCCGAGGGCCCCTACAATGAGCAGTTCTTC.